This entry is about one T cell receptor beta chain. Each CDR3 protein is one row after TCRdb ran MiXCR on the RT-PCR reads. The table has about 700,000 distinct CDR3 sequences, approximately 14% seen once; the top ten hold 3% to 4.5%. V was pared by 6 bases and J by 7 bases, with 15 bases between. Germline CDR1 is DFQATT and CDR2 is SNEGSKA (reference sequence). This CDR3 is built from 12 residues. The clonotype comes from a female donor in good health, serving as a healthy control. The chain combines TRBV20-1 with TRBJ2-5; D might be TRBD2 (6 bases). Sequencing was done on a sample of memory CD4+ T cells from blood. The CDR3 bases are TGCAGTGCCCCCGGGGGTTGGGGGACCCAGTACTTC. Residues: CSAPGGWGTQYF.